Following are 20 T cell receptor beta chains from one sample sequenced in a study of CD8 T cells in ankylosing spondylitis. TCRdb recomputed calls from the 5' RACE reads with MiXCR, one row per CDR3 protein. The repertoire holds 210,000 or so distinct CDR3 sequences, with around 8% as singletons. The sequencing sample was made of blood, either unsorted or a sorted T cell fraction (not recorded which). All receptors come from a female donor with ankylosing spondylitis or in good health (not recorded which).

This clonotype occurred many times. The V and J genes are TRBV5-5 and TRBJ2-7; the D call may be TRBD1 or TRBD2 (5 bases each). From germline, CDR1 is SGHKS and CDR2 YYEKEE (reference sequence). V was cut by 2 bases and J by 0 bases, with 12 bases left in between. CDR3 size: 15 residues. CDR3: CASSFSGRSSYEQYF. The CDR3 DNA reads TGTGCCAGCAGCTTTTCGGGACGGAGCTCCTACGAGCAGTACTTC.

This clonotype was seen at least ten times. The V gene is TRBV20-1, the J gene TRBJ2-7; no reliable D call. V lost 2 bases to trimming and J lost 2 bases, with 7 bases between them. The CDR3 contains 12 residues. Germline-derived CDR1 and CDR2 are DFQATT and SNEGSKA (reference sequence). CDR3 nucleotide sequence: TGCAGTGCTAGACCGAGTACCTACGAGCAGTACTTC. It translates to CSARPSTYEQYF.

The sample holds many counts of this clonotype. CDR3 sequence: CASSYSTAQTQYF. CDR3 nucleotide sequence: TGTGCCAGCAGTTACTCGACAGCCCAGACCCAGTACTTC. The chain employs TRBV6-2 or TRBV6-3 and TRBJ2-5; a possible D gene is TRBD1 (5 bases). V was cut by 0 bases and J by 6 bases, with 8 bases left in between. There are 13 residues in the CDR3. CDR1 and CDR2 (germline): MNHEY, SVGEGT.

Turning to this clonotype: One end of the junction is discordant with germline, which a read error may explain. V is TRBV7-9 and J is TRBJ1-5, with D tentatively TRBD1 (6 bases). The CDR3 is 13 amino acids. Germline CDR1 SEHNR, CDR2 FQNEAQ (reference sequence). The CDR3, as DNA: TGTGCCAGCAGCGCCGGGACAAGTCAGCTCCAGCATTTT. Its translation is CASSAGTSQLQHF.

In the case of this clonotype: Sequence at one end of the junction differs from germline and may be a read error. The chain carries TRBV20-1 and TRBJ2-2; 12 bases are shared with TRBD2. Germline V CDR1 and CDR2: DFQATT, SNEGSKA (reference sequence). This CDR3 has 19 amino acids. This chain's CDR3 is CCARPTGVGLAGPTGELFF. CDR3 sequence (DNA): TGCTGTGCTAGACCTACCGGGGTGGGACTAGCGGGCCCCACCGGGGAGCTGTTTTTT.

Ten or more counts support this clonotype. This CDR3 is CASSLLRGAYEQYF. In DNA form, the CDR3 reads TGTGCCAGCAGCTTATTAAGGGGGGCCTACGAGCAGTACTTC. The rearrangement joins TRBV7-2 to TRBJ2-7, with D possibly being TRBD1 or TRBD2 (6 bases each). Germline V CDR1 and CDR2: SGHTA, FQGNSA. Trimming took off 2 bases at V and 2 bases at J, with 10 bases between the two ends. CDR3 length: 14 amino acids. Together with reference TRBV7-2 and TRBJ2-7, the CDR3 gives the full variable domain: GAGVSQSPSNKVTEKGKDVELRCDPISGHTALYWYRQSLGQGLEFLIYFQGNSAPDKSGLPSDRFSAERTGGSVSTLTIQRTQQEDSAVYLCASSLLRGAYEQYFGPGTRLTVT.

There are a few counts of this clonotype. The rearrangement links TRBV6-2 or TRBV6-3 to TRBJ2-7; 12 positions match TRBD2. Germline CDR1 reads MNHEY; CDR2 reads SVGEGT. The trim removed 6 bases at V and 5 bases at J, leaving 8 bases unmatched. This CDR3 is built from 15 residues. The CDR3 coding sequence is TGTGCCAGCAGGCCGACTAGCGGGAGACTCCACGAGCAGTACTTC. This codes for CASRPTSGRLHEQYF.

The sample holds many counts of this clonotype. The rearrangement joins TRBV9 to TRBJ1-2; D uncertain. The CDR3 loop spans 11 amino acids. V gave up 4 bases and J gave up 4 bases, with 5 bases separating them. Germline CDR1 and CDR2: SGDLS and YYNGEE. Written as DNA, the CDR3 is TGTGCCAGCAGCCGCCCCTATGGCTACACCTTC. Protein: CASSRPYGYTF.

The table lists this clonotype with a few counts. The chain recombines TRBV20-1 with TRBJ2-7, with TRBD2 as a possible D gene (5 bases). Germline V lookup: CDR1 DFQATT, CDR2 SNEGSKA (reference sequence). The CDR3 has 13 residues. V was pared by 3 bases and J by 4 bases, with 13 bases between. DNA of the CDR3: TGCAGTGCTAGGGACTTCTCTATGTACGAGCAGTACTTC. It codes for CSARDFSMYEQYF.

This clonotype was found many times. V is TRBV12-3 or TRBV12-4 and J is TRBJ1-2, with D unclear. There are 14 residues in the CDR3. Trimming removed 1 base at V and 4 bases at J, with 10 bases between. As DNA, the CDR3 is TGTGCCAGCAGTTTAGGGGAGGCGAGCTATGGCTACACCTTC. This translates into CASSLGEASYGYTF.

In this sample, this clonotype turned up many times. The chain carries TRBV28 and TRBJ2-2; D not resolved. The CDR3 spans 13 residues. Trimming removed 5 bases at V and 6 bases at J, with 10 bases between. Germline loops: CDR1 MDHEN, CDR2 SYDVKM. CDR3: CASSVPGAGELFF. As DNA, the CDR3 is TGTGCCAGCAGTGTCCCAGGCGCCGGGGAGCTGTTTTTT.

Ten or more counts support this clonotype. The genes are TRBV3-1 and TRBJ1-2; no definite D call. CDR1 is LGHDT and CDR2 is YNNKEL in the germline V gene (reference sequence). The CDR3 contains 15 residues. V was pared by 5 bases and J by 0 bases, with 13 bases between. The CDR3 loop reads CASSTDGSSNYGYTF. The CDR3, as DNA: TGTGCCAGCAGCACGGACGGCTCTTCTAACTATGGCTACACCTTC.

This clonotype was seen at least ten times. V and J are TRBV5-1 and TRBJ2-3; D may be TRBD2 (6 bases). The CDR3 is made up of 16 amino acids. The germline CDR1 and CDR2 sequences are SGHRS and YFSETQ. Trimming took off 0 bases at V and 3 bases at J, with 14 bases between the two ends. CDR3 region: CASSLDSGTGTDTQYF. For the CDR3, the DNA is TGCGCCAGCAGCTTGGACTCCGGGACTGGTACAGATACGCAGTATTTT.

This clonotype was observed at least ten times. V and J are TRBV9 and TRBJ1-1, with D uncertain. The germline CDR1 and CDR2 sequences are SGDLS and YYNGEE. V was shortened by 4 bases and J by 1 base, with 8 bases between the two germline ends. The CDR3 has 13 amino acids. The CDR3 loop reads CASSPSGNTEAFF. The DNA for the CDR3 is TGTGCCAGCAGCCCATCGGGGAACACTGAAGCTTTCTTT. Combining the CDR3 with reference TRBV9 and TRBJ1-1 gives the whole variable domain DSGVTQTPKHLITATGQRVTLRCSPRSGDLSVYWYQQSLDQGLQFLIQYYNGEERAKGNILERFSAQQFPDLHSELNLSSLELGDSALYFCASSPSGNTEAFFGQGTRLTVV.

This clonotype was found many times. The chain joins TRBV5-1 to TRBJ2-1; the D gene is possibly TRBD2 (5 bases). The CDR3 covers 15 residues. Germline V gives CDR1 SGHRS, CDR2 YFSETQ. V was trimmed by 3 bases and J by 9 bases, leaving 19 bases between them. The CDR3 coding sequence is TGCGCCAGCAGCTCGGATGGGAGAGCTAACGGTGAGCAGTTCTTC. Its translation is CASSSDGRANGEQFF.

This clonotype was counted ten times or more. The V gene is TRBV12-3 or TRBV12-4, the J gene TRBJ1-4; D possibly corresponds to TRBD1 (5 bases). The CDR3 has 15 amino acids. Trimming removed 2 bases at V and 7 bases at J, with 14 bases between. CDR3 sequence: CASSLNAGKGEKLFF. The CDR3 coding sequence is TGTGCCAGCAGTTTAAATGCAGGGAAGGGTGAAAAACTGTTTTTT.

The chain has TRBV5-1 and TRBJ2-3; D unresolved. Per germline, CDR1 SGHRS and CDR2 YFSETQ. Trimming took off 4 bases at V and 3 bases at J, with 12 bases between the two ends. CDR3 length: 14 residues. As DNA, the CDR3 is TGCGCCAGCAGCCTAAGGGCGGTGACAGATACGCAGTATTTT. Its translation is CASSLRAVTDTQYF. Drawing the rest from reference TRBV5-1 and TRBJ2-3, the complete variable domain is KAGVTQTPRYLIKTRGQQVTLSCSPISGHRSVSWYQQTPGQGLQFLFEYFSETQRNKGNFPGRFSGRQFSNSRSEMNVSTLELGDSALYLCASSLRAVTDTQYFGPGTRLTVL.

This clonotype has at least ten counts. The rearrangement uses TRBV11-2 and TRBJ1-2; no firm D call. V lost 2 bases to trimming and J lost 2 bases, with 6 bases between them. This CDR3 is 13 amino acids long. The germline gives CDR1 SGHAT, CDR2 FQNNGV. CDR3 DNA: TGTGCCAGCAGCTTAACGGCGAACTATGGCTACACCTTC. This codes for CASSLTANYGYTF. Full variable domain (remainder filled in from reference TRBV11-2 and TRBJ1-2): EAGVAQSPRYKIIEKRQSVAFWCNPISGHATLYWYQQILGQGPKLLIQFQNNGVVDDSQLPKDRFSAERLKGVDSTLKIQPAKLEDSAVYLCASSLTANYGYTFGSGTRLTVV.

This clonotype was detected many times. The CDR3, as DNA: TGTGCCAGCGGCCGGGACAGGGGCCGTGAAGCTTTCTTT. Its protein product is CASGRDRGREAFF. This sequence joins TRBV21-1 and TRBJ1-1; TRBD1 was called by the table and not checked on the DNA. TRBV21-1 is annotated as a pseudogene. CDR3 length: 13 residues.

Concerning this clonotype itself: This may arise from a read error, as a much more abundant clone is one base away. The chain joins TRBV10-3 to TRBJ1-2; the D gene is possibly TRBD1 (5 bases). The CDR3 contains 15 residues. The V end lost 2 bases, the J end lost 10 bases, and 20 bases lay between the germline ends. Germline V lookup: CDR1 ENHRY, CDR2 SYGVKD. This CDR3 is CAISERTRLGWAYTF. The CDR3 DNA sequence: TGTGCCATCAGTGAGCGGACAAGGCTGGGGTGGGCCTACACCTTC.